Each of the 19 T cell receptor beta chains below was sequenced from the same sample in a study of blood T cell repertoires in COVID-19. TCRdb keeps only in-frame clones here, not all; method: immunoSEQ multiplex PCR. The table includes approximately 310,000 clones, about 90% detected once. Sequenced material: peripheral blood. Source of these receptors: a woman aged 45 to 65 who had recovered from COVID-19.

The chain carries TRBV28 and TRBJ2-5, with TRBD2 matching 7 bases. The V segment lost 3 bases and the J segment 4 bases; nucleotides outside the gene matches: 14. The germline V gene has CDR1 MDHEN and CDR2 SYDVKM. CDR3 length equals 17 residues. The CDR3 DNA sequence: TGTGCCAGCAGTTTCAGAGATGGCGGGAGCCCCAGAGAGACCCAGTACTTC. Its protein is CASSFRDGGSPRETQYF.

The CDR3 spells CSATGQFEAFF. The CDR3 nucleotides are TGCAGTGCTACTGGACAGTTTGAAGCTTTCTTT. The rearrangement uses TRBV20-1 and TRBJ1-1; tentative D call: TRBD1 (6 bases). V was cut by 4 bases and J by 7 bases, with 10 bases left in between. The CDR3 covers 11 residues. Germline CDR1 DFQATT, CDR2 SNEGSKA (reference sequence).

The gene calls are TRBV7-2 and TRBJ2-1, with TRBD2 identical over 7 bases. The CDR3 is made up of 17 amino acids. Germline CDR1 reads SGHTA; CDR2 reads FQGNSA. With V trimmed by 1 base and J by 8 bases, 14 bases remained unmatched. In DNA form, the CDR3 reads TGTGCCAGCAGCTTAGTAGGTAGCGGGCTTTTCGACGATGAGCAGTTCTTC. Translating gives CASSLVGSGLFDDEQFF.

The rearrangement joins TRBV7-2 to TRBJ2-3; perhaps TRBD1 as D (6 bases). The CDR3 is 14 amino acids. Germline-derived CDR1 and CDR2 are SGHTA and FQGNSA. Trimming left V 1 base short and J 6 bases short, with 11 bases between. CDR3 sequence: CASSLGRTADTQYF. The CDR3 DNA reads TGTGCCAGCAGCTTAGGTAGGACAGCGGATACGCAGTATTTT.

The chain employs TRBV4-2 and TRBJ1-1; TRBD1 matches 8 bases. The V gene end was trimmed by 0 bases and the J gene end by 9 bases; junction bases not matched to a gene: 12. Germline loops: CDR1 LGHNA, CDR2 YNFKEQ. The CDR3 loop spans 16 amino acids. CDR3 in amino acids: CASSQEAGQGKVKAFF. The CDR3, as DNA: TGTGCCAGCAGCCAAGAAGCAGGACAGGGAAAAGTGAAAGCTTTCTTT.

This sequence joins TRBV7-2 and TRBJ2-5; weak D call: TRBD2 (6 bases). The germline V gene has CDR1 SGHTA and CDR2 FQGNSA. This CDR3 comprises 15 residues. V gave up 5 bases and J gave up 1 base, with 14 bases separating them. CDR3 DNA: TGTGCCAGCAGCAAAGTTCGGGGGTTCCAAGAGACCCAGTACTTC. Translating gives CASSKVRGFQETQYF.

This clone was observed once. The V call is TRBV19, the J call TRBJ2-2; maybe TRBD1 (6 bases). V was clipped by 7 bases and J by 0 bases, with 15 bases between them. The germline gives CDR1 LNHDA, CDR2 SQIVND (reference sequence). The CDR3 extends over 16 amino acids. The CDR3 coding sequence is TGTGCCAGTACCGTTTCGACAGGTACGAACACCGGGGAGCTGTTTTTT. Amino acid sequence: CASTVSTGTNTGELFF.

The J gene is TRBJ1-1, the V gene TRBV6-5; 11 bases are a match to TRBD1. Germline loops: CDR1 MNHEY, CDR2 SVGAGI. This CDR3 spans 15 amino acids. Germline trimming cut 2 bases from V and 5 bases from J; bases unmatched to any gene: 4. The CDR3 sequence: CASSYRDRGRTEAFF. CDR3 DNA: TGTGCCAGCAGTTACCGGGACAGGGGGAGGACTGAAGCTTTCTTT.

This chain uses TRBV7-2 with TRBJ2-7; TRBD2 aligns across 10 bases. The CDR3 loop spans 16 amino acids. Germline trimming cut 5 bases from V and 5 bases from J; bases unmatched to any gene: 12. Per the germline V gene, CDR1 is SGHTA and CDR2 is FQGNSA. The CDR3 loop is CASSQLAGGRRNEQYF. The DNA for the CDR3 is TGTGCCAGCAGCCAGTTAGCGGGAGGCCGCCGGAACGAGCAGTACTTC.

The chain's CDR3 is CAYDRSGYTF. The CDR3, as DNA: TGTGCTTATGACAGGTCAGGCTACACCTTC. This sequence joins TRBV30 and TRBJ1-2; tentative D call: TRBD1 (6 bases). The CDR3 sequence is 10 residues long. CDR1 and CDR2 (germline): GTSNPN, SVGIG (reference sequence).

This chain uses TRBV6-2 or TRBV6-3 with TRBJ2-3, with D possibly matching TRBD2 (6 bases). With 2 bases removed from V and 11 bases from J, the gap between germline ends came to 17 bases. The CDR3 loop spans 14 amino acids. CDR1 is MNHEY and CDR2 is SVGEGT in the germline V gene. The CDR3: CASSYLGFTGGQYF. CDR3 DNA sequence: TGTGCCAGCAGTTACCTCGGGTTCACCGGGGGGCAGTATTTT.

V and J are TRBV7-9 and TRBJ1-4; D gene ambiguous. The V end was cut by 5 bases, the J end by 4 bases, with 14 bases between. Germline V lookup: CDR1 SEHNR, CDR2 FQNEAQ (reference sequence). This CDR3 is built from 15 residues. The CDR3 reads CASSLSPGLNEKLFF. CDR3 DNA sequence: TGTGCCAGCAGCCTAAGCCCGGGTCTTAATGAAAAACTGTTTTTT.

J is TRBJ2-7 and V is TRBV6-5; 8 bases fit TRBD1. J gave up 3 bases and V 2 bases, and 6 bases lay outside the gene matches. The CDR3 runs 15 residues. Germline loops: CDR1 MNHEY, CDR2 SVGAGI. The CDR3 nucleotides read TGTGCCAGCAGTTACCGCGGACAGGGTATCTACGAGCAGTACTTC. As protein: CASSYRGQGIYEQYF.

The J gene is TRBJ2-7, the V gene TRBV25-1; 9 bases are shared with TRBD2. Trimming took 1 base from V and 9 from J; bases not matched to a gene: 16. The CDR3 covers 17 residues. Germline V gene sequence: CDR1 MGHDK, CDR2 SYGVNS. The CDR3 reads CASSEFSGGTSRRWQYF. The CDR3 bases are TGTGCCAGCAGTGAATTTAGTGGTGGGACTAGCCGTCGCTGGCAGTACTTC.

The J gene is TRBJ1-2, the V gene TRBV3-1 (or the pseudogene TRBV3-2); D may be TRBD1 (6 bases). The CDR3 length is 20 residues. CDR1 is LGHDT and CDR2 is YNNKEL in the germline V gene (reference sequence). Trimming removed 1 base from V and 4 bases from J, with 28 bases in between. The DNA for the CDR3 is TGTGCCAGCAGCCAAGTGAGGGGGACGCCCTCAAGGTCGGAAGGCTATGGCTACACCTTC. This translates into CASSQVRGTPSRSEGYGYTF.

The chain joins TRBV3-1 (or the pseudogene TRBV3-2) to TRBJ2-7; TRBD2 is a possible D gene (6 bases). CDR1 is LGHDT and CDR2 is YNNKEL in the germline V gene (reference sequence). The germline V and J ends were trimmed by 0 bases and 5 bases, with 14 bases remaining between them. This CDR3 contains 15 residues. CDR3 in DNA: TGTGCCAGCAGCCAAGATCTTGGAGGGGTCCACGAGCAGTACTTC. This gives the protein CASSQDLGGVHEQYF.

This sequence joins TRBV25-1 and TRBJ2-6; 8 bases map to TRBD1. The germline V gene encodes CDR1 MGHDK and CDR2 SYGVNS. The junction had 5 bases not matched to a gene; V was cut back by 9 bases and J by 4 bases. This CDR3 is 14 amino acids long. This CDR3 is CASGTGRGANVLTF. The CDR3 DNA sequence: TGTGCCAGTGGGACAGGCAGGGGGGCCAACGTCCTGACTTTC.

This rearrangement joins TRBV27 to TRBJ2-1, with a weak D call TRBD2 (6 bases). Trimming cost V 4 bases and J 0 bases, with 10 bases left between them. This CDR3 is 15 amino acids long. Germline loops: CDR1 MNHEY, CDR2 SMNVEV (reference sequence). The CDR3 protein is CASSSSVSSYNEQFF. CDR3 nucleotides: TGTGCCAGCAGTTCTAGCGTGAGCTCCTACAATGAGCAGTTCTTC.

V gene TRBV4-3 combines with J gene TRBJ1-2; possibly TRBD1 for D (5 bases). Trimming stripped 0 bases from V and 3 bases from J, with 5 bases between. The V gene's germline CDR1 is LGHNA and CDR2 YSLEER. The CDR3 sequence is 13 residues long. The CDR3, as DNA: TGCGCCAGCAGCCAAGACAGGGACTATGGCTACACCTTC. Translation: CASSQDRDYGYTF.